This TCR beta chain was identified during a study of CXCR3-negative and CXCR3-positive naive CD8 T cells. Findings of the study overall: TRB CDR3 hydrophobicity was greater in CXCR3-positive naive cells than in CXCR3-negative naive cells.

About this clonotype itself: Its specificity is unknown.

The germline gives CDR1 SGDLS, CDR2 YYNGEE. The CDR3 runs to 17 residues. Via 5' RACE with UMI labels, TRB cDNA libraries were prepared. TCRdb re-called the 5' RACE reads; every CDR3 protein appears as one record, without DNA. The sample's table shows about 98,000 distinct CDR3 sequences. This chain links TRBV9 with TRBJ2-2; without DNA, the TCRdb call of TRBD2 cannot be checked. Material for sequencing was naive CXCR3+ CD8+ T cells from blood. Subset reported: CD45RO-CCR7+CD27+CD95- naive CD8+ T cells expressing CXCR3 (TNR3+). The clonotype comes from a human donor in good health. Some clones in this sample may be carry-over from other donors' samples. This chain's CDR3 is CASSGLGRGSNTGELFF.